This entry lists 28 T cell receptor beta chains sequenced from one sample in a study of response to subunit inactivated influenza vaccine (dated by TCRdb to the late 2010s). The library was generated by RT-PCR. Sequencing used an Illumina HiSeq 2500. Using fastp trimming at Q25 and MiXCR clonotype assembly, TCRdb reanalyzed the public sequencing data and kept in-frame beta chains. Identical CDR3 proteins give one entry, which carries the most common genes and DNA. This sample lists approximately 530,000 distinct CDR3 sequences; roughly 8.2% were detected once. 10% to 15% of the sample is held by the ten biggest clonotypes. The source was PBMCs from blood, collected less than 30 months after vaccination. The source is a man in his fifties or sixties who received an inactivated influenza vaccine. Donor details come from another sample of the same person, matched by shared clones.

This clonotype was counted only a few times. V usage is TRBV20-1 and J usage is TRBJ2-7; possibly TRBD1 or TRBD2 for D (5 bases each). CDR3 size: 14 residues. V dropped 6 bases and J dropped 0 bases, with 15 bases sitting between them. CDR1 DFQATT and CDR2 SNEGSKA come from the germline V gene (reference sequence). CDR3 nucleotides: TGCAGTGCACGCCGGGACCCCGCCTCCTACGAGCAGTACTTC. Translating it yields CSARRDPASYEQYF.

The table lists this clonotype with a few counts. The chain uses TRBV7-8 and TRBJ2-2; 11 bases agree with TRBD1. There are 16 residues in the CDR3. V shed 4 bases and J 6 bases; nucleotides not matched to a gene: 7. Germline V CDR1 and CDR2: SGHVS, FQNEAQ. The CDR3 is CASSYRTGGPPGELFF. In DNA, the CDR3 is TGTGCCAGCAGCTATCGGACAGGGGGCCCCCCCGGGGAGCTGTTTTTT.

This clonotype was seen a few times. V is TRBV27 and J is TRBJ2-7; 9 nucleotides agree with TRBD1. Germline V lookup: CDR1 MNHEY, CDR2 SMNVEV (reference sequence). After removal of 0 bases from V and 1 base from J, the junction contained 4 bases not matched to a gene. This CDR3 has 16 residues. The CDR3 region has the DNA TGTGCCAGCAGTTTATCCGGGACAGGGCAATCCTACGAGCAGTACTTC. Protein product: CASSLSGTGQSYEQYF.

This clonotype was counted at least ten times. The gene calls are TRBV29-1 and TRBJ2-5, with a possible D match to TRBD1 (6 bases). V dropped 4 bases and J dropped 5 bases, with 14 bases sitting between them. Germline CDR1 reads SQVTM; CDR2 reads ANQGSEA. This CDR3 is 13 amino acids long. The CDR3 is CSVAQGPMETQYF. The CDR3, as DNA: TGCAGCGTTGCTCAGGGGCCCATGGAGACCCAGTACTTC.

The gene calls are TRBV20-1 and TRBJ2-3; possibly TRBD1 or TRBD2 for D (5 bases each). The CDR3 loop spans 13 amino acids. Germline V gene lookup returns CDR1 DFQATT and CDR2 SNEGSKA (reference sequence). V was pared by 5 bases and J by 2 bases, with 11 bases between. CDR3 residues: CSARDGATDTQYF. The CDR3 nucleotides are TGCAGTGCTCGGGACGGAGCCACAGATACGCAGTATTTT.

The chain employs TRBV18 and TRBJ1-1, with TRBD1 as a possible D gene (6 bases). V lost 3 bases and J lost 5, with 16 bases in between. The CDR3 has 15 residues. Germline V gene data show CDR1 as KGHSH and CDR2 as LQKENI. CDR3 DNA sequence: TGTGCCAGCTCACCCGGGGGAGGGGGAAAAACTGAAGCTTTCTTT. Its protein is CASSPGGGGKTEAFF.

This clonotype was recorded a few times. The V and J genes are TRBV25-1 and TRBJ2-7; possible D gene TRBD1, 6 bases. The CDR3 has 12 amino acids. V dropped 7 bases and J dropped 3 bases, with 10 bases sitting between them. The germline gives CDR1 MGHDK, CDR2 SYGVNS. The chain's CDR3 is CASTQGGYEQYF. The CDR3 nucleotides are TGTGCCAGCACCCAAGGGGGCTACGAGCAGTACTTC.

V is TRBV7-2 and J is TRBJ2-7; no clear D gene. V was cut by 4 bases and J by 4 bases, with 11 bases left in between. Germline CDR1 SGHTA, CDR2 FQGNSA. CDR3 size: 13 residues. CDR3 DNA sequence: TGTGCCAGCAGCTCCCGGCCTGCTTACGAGCAGTACTTC. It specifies CASSSRPAYEQYF.

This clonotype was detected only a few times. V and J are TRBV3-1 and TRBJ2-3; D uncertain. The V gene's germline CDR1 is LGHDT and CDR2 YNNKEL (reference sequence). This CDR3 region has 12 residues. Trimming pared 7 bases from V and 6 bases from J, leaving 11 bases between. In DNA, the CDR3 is TGTGCCAGCAAAGGCCTTCGTGATACGCAGTATTTT. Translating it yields CASKGLRDTQYF.

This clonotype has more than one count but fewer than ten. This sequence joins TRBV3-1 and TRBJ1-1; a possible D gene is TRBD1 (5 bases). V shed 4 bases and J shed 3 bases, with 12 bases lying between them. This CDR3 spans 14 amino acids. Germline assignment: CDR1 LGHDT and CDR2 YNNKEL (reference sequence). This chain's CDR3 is CASSRGVGDTEAFF. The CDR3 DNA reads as TGTGCCAGCAGCCGCGGGGTAGGGGACACTGAAGCTTTCTTT.

The CDR3 spells CASTRGTANEKLFF. The CDR3 bases are TGTGCCAGCACCAGAGGGACAGCTAATGAAAAACTGTTTTTT. V and J are TRBV5-5 and TRBJ1-4, with TRBD1 matching 7 bases. CDR3 size: 14 residues. The V segment lost 6 bases and the J segment 3 bases; nucleotides outside the gene matches: 5. CDR1 and CDR2 from the germline V gene are SGHKS and YYEKEE (reference sequence).

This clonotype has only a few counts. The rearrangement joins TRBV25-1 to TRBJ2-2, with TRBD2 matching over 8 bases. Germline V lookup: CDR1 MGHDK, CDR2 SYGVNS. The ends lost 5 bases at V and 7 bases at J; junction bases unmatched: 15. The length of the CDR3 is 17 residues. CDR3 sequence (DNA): TGTGCCAGCAGTACCACTCCCAGACCGGGGGGGTTCGGGGAGCTGTTTTTT. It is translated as CASSTTPRPGGFGELFF.

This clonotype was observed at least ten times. The CDR3 coding sequence is TGTGCCACCAGCAGATCGAGTGAAGAAGCTTTCTTT. Translation: CATSRSSEEAFF. This chain connects TRBV15 to TRBJ1-1, with unresolved D. The V and J ends lost 2 bases and 8 bases respectively, with 9 bases between them. This CDR3 has 12 residues. Germline CDR1 LNHNV, CDR2 YYDKDF (reference sequence).

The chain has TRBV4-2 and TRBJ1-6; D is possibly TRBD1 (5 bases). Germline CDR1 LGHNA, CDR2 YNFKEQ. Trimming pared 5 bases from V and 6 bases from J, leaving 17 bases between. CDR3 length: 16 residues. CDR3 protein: CASSNGVARGNSPLHF. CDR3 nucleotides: TGTGCCAGCAGCAACGGGGTTGCTAGGGGTAATTCACCCCTCCACTTT.

Written as DNA, the CDR3 is TGTGCCAGCTCACCGGGACAGGACAGCTATGGCTACACCTTC. As protein: CASSPGQDSYGYTF. The chain has TRBV18 and TRBJ1-2; 8 positions match TRBD1. The CDR3 runs 14 residues. In germline, CDR1 is KGHSH, CDR2 LQKENI. The V segment lost 3 bases and the J segment 4 bases; nucleotides outside the gene matches: 4.

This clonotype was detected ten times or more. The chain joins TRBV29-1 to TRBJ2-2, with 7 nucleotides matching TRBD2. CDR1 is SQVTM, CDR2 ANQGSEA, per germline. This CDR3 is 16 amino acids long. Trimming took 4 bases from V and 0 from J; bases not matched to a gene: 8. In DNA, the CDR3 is TGCAGCGTTGGCCTAGCGGACTACGCGAACACCGGGGAGCTGTTTTTT. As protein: CSVGLADYANTGELFF.

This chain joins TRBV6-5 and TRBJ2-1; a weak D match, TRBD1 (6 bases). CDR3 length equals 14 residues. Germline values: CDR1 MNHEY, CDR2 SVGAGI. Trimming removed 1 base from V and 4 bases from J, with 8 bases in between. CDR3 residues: CASSYYRAYNEQFF. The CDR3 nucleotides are TGTGCCAGCAGTTACTACAGGGCTTACAATGAGCAGTTCTTC.

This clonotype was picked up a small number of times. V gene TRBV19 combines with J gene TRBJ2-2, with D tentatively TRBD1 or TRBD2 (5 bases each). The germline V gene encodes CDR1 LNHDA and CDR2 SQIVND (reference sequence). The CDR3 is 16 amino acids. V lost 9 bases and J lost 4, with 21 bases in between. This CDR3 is CASKSSSWGSTGELFF. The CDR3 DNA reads TGTGCCAGCAAGTCATCTTCTTGGGGGAGCACCGGGGAGCTGTTTTTT.

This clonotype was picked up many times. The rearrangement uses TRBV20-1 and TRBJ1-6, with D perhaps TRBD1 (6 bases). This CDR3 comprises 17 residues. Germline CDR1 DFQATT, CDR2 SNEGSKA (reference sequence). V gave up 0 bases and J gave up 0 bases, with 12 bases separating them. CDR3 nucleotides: TGCAGTGCTAGAGATCAGGGGCTCAGCTCCTATAATTCACCCCTCCACTTT. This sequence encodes CSARDQGLSSYNSPLHF.

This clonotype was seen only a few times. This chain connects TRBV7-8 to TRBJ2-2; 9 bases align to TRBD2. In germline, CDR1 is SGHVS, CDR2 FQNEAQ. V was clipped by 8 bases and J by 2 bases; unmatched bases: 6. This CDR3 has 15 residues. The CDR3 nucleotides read TGTGCCAGCTTGGGACTAGCAGTAAACACCGGGGAGCTGTTTTTT. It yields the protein CASLGLAVNTGELFF.

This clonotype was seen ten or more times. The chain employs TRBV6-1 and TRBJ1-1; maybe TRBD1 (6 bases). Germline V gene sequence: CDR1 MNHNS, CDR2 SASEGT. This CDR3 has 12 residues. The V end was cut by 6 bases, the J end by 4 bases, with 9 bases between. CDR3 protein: CASRRGATEAFF. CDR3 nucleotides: TGTGCCAGCAGGCGGGGGGCCACTGAAGCTTTCTTT.

Here the CDR3 DNA reads TGCGCCAGCAGTCCGAGGGCCGGTGTTAATGAGCAGTTCTTC. This encodes CASSPRAGVNEQFF. The V and J genes are TRBV23-1 and TRBJ2-1; D might be TRBD2 (5 bases). TRBV23-1 is noted as an ORF with a role that remains uncertain. Between the trimmed V and J ends, which lost 4 bases and 7 bases, there was a span of 14 bases. The CDR3 is 14 amino acids.

CDR3 in DNA: TGTGCCAGCAGTCGGGACAGTATCCTTCGTTACGAGACCCAGTACTTC. Its protein is CASSRDSILRYETQYF. The chain is built from TRBV27 and TRBJ2-5; 7 bases agree with TRBD1. Trimming at V came to 5 bases and at J to 5 bases, leaving 14 bases not matched to a gene. The CDR3 has 16 residues. CDR1 and CDR2 from the germline V gene are MNHEY and SMNVEV (reference sequence).

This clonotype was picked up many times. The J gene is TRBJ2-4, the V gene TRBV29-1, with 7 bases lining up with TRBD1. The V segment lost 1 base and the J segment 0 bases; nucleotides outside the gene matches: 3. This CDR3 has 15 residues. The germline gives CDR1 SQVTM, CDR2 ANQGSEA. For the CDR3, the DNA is TGCAGCGTTGAAGGGAGGACAGGAGCCAAAAACATTCAGTACTTC. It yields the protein CSVEGRTGAKNIQYF. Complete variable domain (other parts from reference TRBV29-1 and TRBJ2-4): SAVISQKPSRDICQRGTSLTIQCQVDSQVTMMFWYRQQPGQSLTLIATANQGSEATYESGFVIDKFPISRPNLTFSTLTVSNMSPEDSSIYLCSVEGRTGAKNIQYFGAGTRLSVL.

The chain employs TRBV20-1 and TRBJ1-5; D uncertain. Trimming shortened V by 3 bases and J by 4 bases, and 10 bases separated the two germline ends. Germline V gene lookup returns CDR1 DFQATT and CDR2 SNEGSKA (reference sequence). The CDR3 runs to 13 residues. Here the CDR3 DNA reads TGCAGTGCTAGTCTCACACTAAATCAGCCCCAGCATTTT. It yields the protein CSASLTLNQPQHF.

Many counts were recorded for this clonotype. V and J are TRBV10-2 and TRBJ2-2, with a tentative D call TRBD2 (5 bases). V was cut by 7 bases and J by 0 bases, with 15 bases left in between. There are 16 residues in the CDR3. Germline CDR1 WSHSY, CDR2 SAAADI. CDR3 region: CASKRWGVTNTGELFF. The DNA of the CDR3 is TGCGCCAGCAAGCGTTGGGGAGTTACGAACACCGGGGAGCTGTTTTTT.

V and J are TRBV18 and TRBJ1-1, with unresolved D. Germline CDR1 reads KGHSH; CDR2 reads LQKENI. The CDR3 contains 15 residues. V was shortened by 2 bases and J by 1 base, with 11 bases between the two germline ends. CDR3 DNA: TGTGCCAGCTCACCAACTCTACGGAAGAACACTGAAGCTTTCTTT. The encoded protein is CASSPTLRKNTEAFF.

The DNA of the CDR3 is TGCGCCAGCAGTTTTGAGGGGACCTACAATGAGCAGTTCTTC. Its translation is CASSFEGTYNEQFF. V and J are TRBV5-1 and TRBJ2-1; TRBD1 or TRBD2 may be the D gene (5 bases each). Trimming took 5 bases from V and 2 from J, leaving 11 bases between them. Germline V gene sequence: CDR1 SGHRS, CDR2 YFSETQ. The CDR3 covers 14 residues.